This TCR beta chain was captured by sequencing in a study of early T cells in non-severe SARS-CoV-2 infection. Across the study: Sequenced bulk RNA came from whole blood that was unsorted, and chains were unpaired.

Unique molecular identifiers were added to individual cDNA molecules. TCRdb re-called the 5' RACE reads through MiXCR, storing one row per CDR3 protein. The sample has about 62,000 distinct CDR3 sequences, roughly 8.8% seen once; the top ten hold roughly 1.2%. The CDR3 spans 13 residues. Per germline, CDR1 SGHTA and CDR2 FQGNSA. With 3 bases clipped from V and 6 bases from J, the junction kept 2 bases outside the gene matches. Findings and limits, study-wide: Reliance on VDJdb matching favored anti-spike CD8 responses; private and CD4 specificities were missed.

This clonotype was counted a few times. Its antigen is currently unknown. The TCR sequence derives from an adult who was a healthcare worker with PCR-confirmed SARS-CoV-2 infection or an uninfected control (not recorded which). The sequenced material came from whole blood. This rearrangement joins TRBV7-2 to TRBJ2-1; 7 positions match TRBD1. The CDR3 nucleotides read TGTGCCAGCAGCTTTTACAGGGGCAATGAGCAGTTCTTC. Its protein is CASSFYRGNEQFF.